This paragraph reports one TCR beta chain. What it binds is unknown. The data are from a study of T cell responses to AZD1222 COVID-19 vaccine. Findings and caveats of the study: Donors were largely white British and mainly female; clonal diversity was possibly underestimated. After two AZD1222 doses, spike-specific TCR breadth and depth rose versus day 0. Scientists sampled the repertoires only once the peak T cell response had passed.

Whether given at about 4 or about 12 weeks, second doses were pooled. Assay: immunoSEQ multiplex PCR; the TCRdb copy retains only in-frame clones and omits some. This sample has 140,000 or so clones, with about nine tenths found just once. The germline V gene encodes CDR1 LNHDA and CDR2 SQIVND (reference sequence). V lost 6 bases to trimming and J lost 13 bases, with 13 bases between them. The CDR3 length is 11 residues. The TCR comes from an adult who received the AZD1222 COVID-19 vaccine. The chain carries TRBV19 and TRBJ2-4, with a weak D call TRBD1 (6 bases). Sequencing was performed on peripheral blood, taken 28 days after the second AZD1222 dose. DNA for the CDR3: TGTGCCAGTAGGACAGGTCTACTACAGTACTTC. Its protein product is CASRTGLLQYF. Full variable domain (rest looked up from reference TRBV19 and TRBJ2-4): DGGITQSPKYLFRKEGQNVTLSCEQNLNHDAMYWYRQDPGQGLRLIYYSQIVNDFQKGDIAEGYSVSREKKESFPLTVTSAQKNPTAFYLCASRTGLLQYFGAGTRLSVL.